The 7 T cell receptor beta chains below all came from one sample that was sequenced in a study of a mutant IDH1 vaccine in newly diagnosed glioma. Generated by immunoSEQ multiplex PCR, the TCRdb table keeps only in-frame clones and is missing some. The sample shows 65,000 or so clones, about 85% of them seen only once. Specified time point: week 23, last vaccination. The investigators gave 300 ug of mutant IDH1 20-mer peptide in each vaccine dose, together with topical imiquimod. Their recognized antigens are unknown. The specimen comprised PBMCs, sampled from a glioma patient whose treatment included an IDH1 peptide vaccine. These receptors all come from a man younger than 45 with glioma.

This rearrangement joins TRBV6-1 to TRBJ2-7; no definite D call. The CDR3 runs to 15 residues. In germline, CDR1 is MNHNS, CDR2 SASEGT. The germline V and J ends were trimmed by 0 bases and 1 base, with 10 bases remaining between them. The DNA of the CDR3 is TGTGCCAGCAGTGAAGCGCTGGCAGGATCCTACGAGCAGTACTTC. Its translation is CASSEALAGSYEQYF.

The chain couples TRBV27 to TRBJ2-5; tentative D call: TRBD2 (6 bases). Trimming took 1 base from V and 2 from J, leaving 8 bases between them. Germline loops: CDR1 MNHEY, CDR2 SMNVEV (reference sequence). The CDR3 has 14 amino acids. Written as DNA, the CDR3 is TGTGCCAGCAGTTTATTTGGGGGGCAAGAGACCCAGTACTTC. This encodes CASSLFGGQETQYF.

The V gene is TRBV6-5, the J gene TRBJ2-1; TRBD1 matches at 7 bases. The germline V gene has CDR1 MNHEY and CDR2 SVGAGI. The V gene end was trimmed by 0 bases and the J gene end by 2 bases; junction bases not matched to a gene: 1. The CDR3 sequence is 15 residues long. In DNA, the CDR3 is TGTGCCAGCAGTTACTCAGGGACAGCCTACAATGAGCAGTTCTTC. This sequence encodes CASSYSGTAYNEQFF.

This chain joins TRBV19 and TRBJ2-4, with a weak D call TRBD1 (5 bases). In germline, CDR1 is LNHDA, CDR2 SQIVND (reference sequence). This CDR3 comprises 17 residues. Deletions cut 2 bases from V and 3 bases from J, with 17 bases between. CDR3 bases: TGTGCCAGTAGTATAATCCCCAGGGCCGGTGGCAAAAACATTCAGTACTTC. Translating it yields CASSIIPRAGGKNIQYF.

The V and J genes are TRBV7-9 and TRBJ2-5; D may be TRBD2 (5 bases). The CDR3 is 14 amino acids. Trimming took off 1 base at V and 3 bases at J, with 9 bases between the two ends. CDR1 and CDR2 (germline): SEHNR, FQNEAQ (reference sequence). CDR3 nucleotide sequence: TGTGCCAGCAGCTTAGGAAGGACTGAAGAGACCCAGTACTTC. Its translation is CASSLGRTEETQYF.

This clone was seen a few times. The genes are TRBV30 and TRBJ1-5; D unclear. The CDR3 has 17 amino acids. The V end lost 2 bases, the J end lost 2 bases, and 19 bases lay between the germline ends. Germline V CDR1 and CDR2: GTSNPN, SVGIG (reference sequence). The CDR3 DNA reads TGTGCCTGGAGTCCCCTATTATCCCTCGGGGGCAATCAGCCCCAGCATTTT. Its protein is CAWSPLLSLGGNQPQHF.

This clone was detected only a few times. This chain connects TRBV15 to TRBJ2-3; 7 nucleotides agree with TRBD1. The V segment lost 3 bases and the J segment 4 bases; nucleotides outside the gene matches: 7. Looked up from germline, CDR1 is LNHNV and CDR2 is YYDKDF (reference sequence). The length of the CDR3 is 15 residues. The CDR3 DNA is TGTGCCACCAGCAGTACAAGGCAGGGGGCAGATACGCAGTATTTT. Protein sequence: CATSSTRQGADTQYF.